A single sample is the source of the 20 T cell receptor beta chains below, sequenced in a study of sequential checkpoint blockade in melanoma. Treatment indicated: randomized to nivolumab then ipilimumab (arm A) or the reverse (arm B). The table came from immunoSEQ multiplex PCR; TCRdb's copy has only in-frame clones and leaves some out. The data contain about 37,000 clones, 30% to 40% of them singletons. This sample comprised tumor tissue (inferred from file names), obtained from a patient given nivolumab and ipilimumab in sequence. The receptor set was obtained from a human donor with melanoma.

J is TRBJ2-3 and V is TRBV6-7; 11 bases align to TRBD2. TRBV6-7 is sorted into the ORF group, with uncertain function. This CDR3 comprises 16 residues. Trimming took 5 bases from V and 5 from J; bases not matched to a gene: 9. Written as DNA, the CDR3 is TGTGCCAGCAGTGAAGGGACTAGCGGTCGGAGAGATACGCAGTATTTT. Translated, it gives CASSEGTSGRRDTQYF.

This clone was recorded many times. V is TRBV11-3 and J is TRBJ2-1; D is perhaps TRBD2 (6 bases). Trimming removed 2 bases from V and 6 bases from J, with 20 bases in between. Germline CDR1 is SGHNT and CDR2 is YENEEA. The CDR3 spans 17 residues. CDR3 sequence reads: CASSLTPGASVGNEQFF. CDR3 DNA: TGTGCCAGCAGCTTAACTCCCGGGGCTAGCGTCGGCAATGAGCAGTTCTTC.

V usage is TRBV19 and J usage is TRBJ1-1, with TRBD1 matching over 7 bases. CDR3 length: 17 amino acids. Germline assignment: CDR1 LNHDA and CDR2 SQIVND (reference sequence). Trimming removed 4 bases from V and 0 bases from J; junction bases left unmatched: 11. CDR3 sequence (DNA): TGTGCCAGTAGTACCTCAGGGGGGATAATACTGAACACTGAAGCTTTCTTT. This sequence encodes CASSTSGGIILNTEAFF. The full variable domain, completed using reference TRBV19 and TRBJ1-1, is DGGITQSPKYLFRKEGQNVTLSCEQNLNHDAMYWYRQDPGQGLRLIYYSQIVNDFQKGDIAEGYSVSREKKESFPLTVTSAQKNPTAFYLCASSTSGGIILNTEAFFGQGTRLTVV.

At least ten counts were recorded for this clone. The rearrangement links TRBV11-3 to TRBJ1-1; no firm D call. CDR3 size: 14 residues. The V gene's germline CDR1 is SGHNT and CDR2 YENEEA. Trimming pared 2 bases from V and 1 base from J, leaving 8 bases between. DNA for the CDR3: TGTGCCAGCAGCTTACAGGTTCAGAACACTGAAGCTTTCTTT. This sequence encodes CASSLQVQNTEAFF.

The rearrangement links TRBV6-8 to TRBJ1-2; tentatively, D is TRBD1 (5 bases). Germline-derived CDR1 and CDR2 are MNHGY and SAAAGT. The CDR3 loop spans 15 amino acids. V was cut by 5 bases and J by 4 bases, with 17 bases left in between. CDR3 sequence: CASSILGGGSYGYTF. DNA for the CDR3: TGTGCCAGCAGTATCCTCGGGGGGGGTAGCTATGGCTACACCTTC.

The CDR3 sequence is CASSLEGLAGGRETQYF. Written as DNA, the CDR3 is TGTGCCAGCAGTTTAGAGGGACTAGCGGGAGGGCGAGAGACCCAGTACTTC. The V call is TRBV27, the J call TRBJ2-5, with TRBD2 identical over 16 bases. CDR1 and CDR2 (germline): MNHEY, SMNVEV (reference sequence). There are 17 residues in the CDR3. The V and J ends lost 2 bases and 4 bases, in that order; junction bases with no gene match: 4.

Concerning this clone: A junction boundary mismatches the germline segment, possibly from a read error. V usage is TRBV6-8 and J usage is TRBJ1-1, with 8 bases that match TRBD1. The CDR3 runs 15 residues. CDR1 and CDR2 (germline): MNHGY, SAAAGT. CDR3 in amino acids: CAISGQGAWDTEAFF. The CDR3 DNA reads as TGTGCCATCAGTGGGCAGGGGGCTTGGGACACTGAAGCTTTCTTT.

This clone was seen many times. The chain has TRBV11-3 and TRBJ1-2, with a tentative D call TRBD1 (6 bases). The CDR3 runs 17 residues. The V end was cut by 0 bases, the J end by 8 bases, with 22 bases between. CDR1 and CDR2 (germline): SGHNT, YENEEA. Here the CDR3 DNA reads TGTGCCAGCAGCTTAGAGGGGGCAGGGATGATGAGTAGGGGCTACACCTTC. Encoded protein: CASSLEGAGMMSRGYTF.

The chain joins TRBV5-1 to TRBJ1-2; 8 bases map to TRBD1. The CDR3 loop spans 16 amino acids. Germline V lookup: CDR1 SGHRS, CDR2 YFSETQ. Losses at the gene ends were 0 bases for V and 5 bases for J; bases not matched to a gene: 9. CDR3 sequence reads: CASSLAVSRTGYGYTF. CDR3 bases: TGCGCCAGCAGCTTGGCCGTTTCAAGGACAGGGTATGGCTACACCTTC.

The V and J genes are TRBV9 and TRBJ2-7; D may match TRBD1 or TRBD2 (6 bases each). CDR1 SGDLS and CDR2 YYNGEE come from the germline V gene. The CDR3 runs 14 residues. V was clipped by 4 bases and J by 2 bases, with 13 bases between them. CDR3 nucleotides: TGTGCCAGCAGCCCCCTAGGGGGGACCTACGAGCAGTACTTC. It translates to CASSPLGGTYEQYF.

The rearrangement links TRBV28 to TRBJ1-1; 7 bases map to TRBD1. The germline gives CDR1 MDHEN, CDR2 SYDVKM. The CDR3 runs 12 residues. Trimming took 4 bases from V and 9 from J; bases not matched to a gene: 5. CDR3 DNA sequence: TGTGCCAGCAGTTATCAGGGGGATAAAGCTTTCTTT. Its protein is CASSYQGDKAFF.

CDR3 amino acids: CASTGMGGDEQFF. CDR3 coding DNA: TGCGCCAGCACCGGGATGGGCGGGGATGAGCAGTTCTTC. J is TRBJ2-1 and V is TRBV10-2; perhaps TRBD2 as D (6 bases). Trimming took 7 bases from V and 8 from J, leaving 15 bases between them. This CDR3 has 13 amino acids. The V gene's germline CDR1 is WSHSY and CDR2 SAAADI.

This clone was recorded a few times. J is TRBJ2-1 and V is TRBV11-3; D call uncertain. V lost 5 bases, J lost 8 bases, and 16 bases lay in between. Germline V gives CDR1 SGHNT, CDR2 YENEEA. This CDR3 is built from 14 residues. In nucleotides, the CDR3 is TGTGCCAGCAGCCAAGGTTTATTTAGGGATGAGCAGTTCTTC. This codes for CASSQGLFRDEQFF.

The rearrangement joins TRBV30 to TRBJ1-1; no clear D. Germline lookup yields CDR1 GTSNPN and CDR2 SVGIG (reference sequence). V was shortened by 2 bases and J by 1 base, with 2 bases between the two germline ends. The CDR3 has 11 residues. The CDR3 sequence: CAWSKNTEAFF. The CDR3 bases are TGTGCCTGGAGTAAGAACACTGAAGCTTTCTTT.

J is TRBJ1-2 and V is TRBV18; 8 bases map to TRBD1. The junction had 5 bases not matched to a gene; V was cut back by 2 bases and J by 0 bases. Germline CDR1 is KGHSH and CDR2 is LQKENI. This CDR3 contains 16 residues. CDR3 nucleotide sequence: TGTGCCAGCTCACCATCGACAGGGGCGTCTAACTATGGCTACACCTTC. Translating it yields CASSPSTGASNYGYTF.

The chain employs TRBV11-3 and TRBJ1-4; 7 positions agree with TRBD1. The CDR3 loop spans 14 amino acids. The germline CDR1 and CDR2 sequences are SGHNT and YENEEA. V was pared by 3 bases and J by 3 bases, with 1 base of the junction left unmatched. The CDR3 nucleotides are TGTGCCAGCAGCTTGGGACAGTCTAATGAAAAACTGTTTTTT. Encoded protein: CASSLGQSNEKLFF.

The V gene is TRBV16, the J gene TRBJ2-5; no firm D call. The CDR3 spans 16 residues. Germline values: CDR1 KGHSY, CDR2 FQNENV. The germline V and J ends were trimmed by 0 bases and 5 bases, with 16 bases remaining between them. The CDR3 sequence: CASSQSILGLGETQYF. CDR3 in DNA: TGTGCCAGCAGCCAATCGATTCTGGGATTGGGGGAGACCCAGTACTTC. Complete variable domain (other parts from reference TRBV16 and TRBJ2-5): GEEVAQTPKHLVRGEGQKAKLYCAPIKGHSYVFWYQQVLKNEFKFLISFQNENVFDETGMPKERFSAKCLPNSPCSLEIQATKLEDSAVYFCASSQSILGLGETQYFGPGTRLLVL.

About this clone: One end of the junction is discordant with germline, which a read error may explain. The V call is TRBV6-8, the J call TRBJ2-1, with 10 positions matching TRBD2. Germline values: CDR1 MNHGY, CDR2 SAAAGT. The CDR3 contains 16 residues. Here the CDR3 DNA reads TGTGCCATCAGTGCTAGCGGGAGTAGTGTCGTCGATGAGCAGTTCTTC. The encoded protein is CAISASGSSVVDEQFF.

J is TRBJ2-1 and V is TRBV19; 7 nucleotides match TRBD1. The CDR3 extends over 17 amino acids. Per germline, CDR1 LNHDA and CDR2 SQIVND (reference sequence). Germline trimming cut 3 bases from V and 7 bases from J; bases unmatched to any gene: 15. This chain's CDR3 is CASSMTIQGSASNEQFF. Written as DNA, the CDR3 is TGTGCCAGTAGTATGACGATACAGGGGTCAGCTAGTAATGAGCAGTTCTTC.

Only a few counts were recorded for this clone. This chain links TRBV6-8 with TRBJ2-1; 9 bases map to TRBD1. V shed 3 bases, J shed 5 bases, and the junction held 5 bases outside the gene matches. This CDR3 has 15 residues. The V gene's germline CDR1 is MNHGY and CDR2 SAAAGT. This chain's CDR3 is CASSYTGTGNNEQFF. The CDR3 nucleotides are TGTGCCAGCAGTTATACCGGGACAGGGAACAATGAGCAGTTCTTC.